The source of this TCR beta chain is a study of OX40 agonist ivuxolimab in advanced cancers. Study context: Ivuxolimab was delivered to patients intravenously every 2 weeks at doses spanning 0.01 to 10 mg/kg. Study findings and constraints: Among expanded peripheral T cells, antigen specificity went undetermined. At 0.1 to 3.0 mg/kg, CD4+ and CD8+ blood T cells expanded clonally by week 6.

About this clone: Its target is not known.

The data were produced by immunoSEQ multiplex PCR, yet TCRdb's version contains in-frame clones alone and is incomplete. The repertoire has under 55,000 clones, around 90% of them found once; the top ten carry about 16%. Blood sampling took place at baseline, cycle 4 day 1, and cycle 7 day 1. The CDR3 covers 14 residues. The germline V and J ends were trimmed by 4 bases and 2 bases, with 11 bases remaining between them. From germline, CDR1 is LGHNA and CDR2 YNFKEQ. The gene calls are TRBV4-2 and TRBJ1-2; D not resolved. This material consisted of CD4+ or CD8+ T cells sorted from blood, taken in a trial of the OX40 agonist ivuxolimab. The origin of this receptor is an adult with an advanced solid tumor such as melanoma, head and neck, liver or kidney cancer. CDR3 sequence: CASSLTETNYGYTF. CDR3 DNA: TGTGCCAGCAGCCTGACGGAGACGAACTATGGCTACACCTTC.